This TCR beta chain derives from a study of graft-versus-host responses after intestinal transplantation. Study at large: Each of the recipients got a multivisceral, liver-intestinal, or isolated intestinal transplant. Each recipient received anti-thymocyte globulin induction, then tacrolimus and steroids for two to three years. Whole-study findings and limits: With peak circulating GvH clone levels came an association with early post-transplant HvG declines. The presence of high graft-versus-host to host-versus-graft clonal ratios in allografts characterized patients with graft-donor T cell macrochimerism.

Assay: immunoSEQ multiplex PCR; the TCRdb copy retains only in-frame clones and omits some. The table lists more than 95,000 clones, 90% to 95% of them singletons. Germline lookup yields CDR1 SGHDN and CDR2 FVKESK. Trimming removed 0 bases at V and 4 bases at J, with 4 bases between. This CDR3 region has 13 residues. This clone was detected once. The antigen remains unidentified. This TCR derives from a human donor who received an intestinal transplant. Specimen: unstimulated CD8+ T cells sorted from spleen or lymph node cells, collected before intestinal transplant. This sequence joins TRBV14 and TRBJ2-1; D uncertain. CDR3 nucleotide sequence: TGTGCCAGCAGCCAAGAGGAGTACAATGAGCAGTTCTTC. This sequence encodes CASSQEEYNEQFF.